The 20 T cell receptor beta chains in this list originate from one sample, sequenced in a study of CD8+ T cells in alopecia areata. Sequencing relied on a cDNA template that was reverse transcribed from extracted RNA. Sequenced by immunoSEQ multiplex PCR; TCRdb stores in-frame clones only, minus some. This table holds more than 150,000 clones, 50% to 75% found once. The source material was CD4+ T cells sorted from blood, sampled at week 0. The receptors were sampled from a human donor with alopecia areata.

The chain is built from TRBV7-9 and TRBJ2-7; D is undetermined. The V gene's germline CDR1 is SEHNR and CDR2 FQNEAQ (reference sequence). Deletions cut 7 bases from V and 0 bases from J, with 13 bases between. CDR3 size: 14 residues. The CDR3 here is CASTSTESSYEQYF. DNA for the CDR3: TGTGCCAGCACGAGTACAGAGAGCTCCTACGAGCAGTACTTC.

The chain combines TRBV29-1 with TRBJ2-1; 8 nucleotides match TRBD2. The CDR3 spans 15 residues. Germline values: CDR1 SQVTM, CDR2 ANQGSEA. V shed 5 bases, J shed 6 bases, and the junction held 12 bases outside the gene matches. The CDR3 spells CSVSGLAGLRNEQFF. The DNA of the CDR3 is TGCAGCGTTTCAGGGCTAGCGGGTCTTCGCAATGAGCAGTTCTTC.

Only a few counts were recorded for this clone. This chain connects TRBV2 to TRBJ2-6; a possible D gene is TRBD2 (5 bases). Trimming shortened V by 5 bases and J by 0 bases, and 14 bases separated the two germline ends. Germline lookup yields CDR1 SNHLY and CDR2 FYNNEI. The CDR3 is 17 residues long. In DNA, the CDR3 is TGTGCCAGCAGTTCCTACGTGAGGGCCTCTGGGGCCAACGTCCTGACTTTC. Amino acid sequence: CASSSYVRASGANVLTF.

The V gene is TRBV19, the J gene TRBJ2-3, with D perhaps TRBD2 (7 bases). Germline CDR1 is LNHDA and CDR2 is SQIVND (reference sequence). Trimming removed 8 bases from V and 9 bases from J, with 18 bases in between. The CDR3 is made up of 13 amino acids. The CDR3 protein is CASCSQGGVTQYF. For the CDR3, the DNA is TGTGCCAGTTGCTCACAAGGGGGGGTAACGCAGTATTTT.

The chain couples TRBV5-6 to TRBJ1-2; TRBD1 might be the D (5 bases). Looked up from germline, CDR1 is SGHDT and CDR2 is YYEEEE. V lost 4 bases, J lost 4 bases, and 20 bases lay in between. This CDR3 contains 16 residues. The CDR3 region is CASSLLTRGLTYGYTF. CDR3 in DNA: TGTGCCAGCAGCCTGCTAACGAGGGGCCTTACCTATGGCTACACCTTC.

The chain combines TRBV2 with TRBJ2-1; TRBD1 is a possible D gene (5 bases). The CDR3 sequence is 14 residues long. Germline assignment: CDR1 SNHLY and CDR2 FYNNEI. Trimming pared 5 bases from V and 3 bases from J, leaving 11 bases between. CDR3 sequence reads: CASSQGVYYNEQFF. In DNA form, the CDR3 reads TGTGCCAGCAGTCAGGGTGTGTACTACAATGAGCAGTTCTTC.

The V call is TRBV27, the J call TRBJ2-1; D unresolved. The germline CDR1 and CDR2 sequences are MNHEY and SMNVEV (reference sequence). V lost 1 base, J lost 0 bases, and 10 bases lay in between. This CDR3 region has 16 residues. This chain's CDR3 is CASSLFRSYSYNEQFF. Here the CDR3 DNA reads TGTGCCAGCAGTTTATTCCGATCGTACTCCTACAATGAGCAGTTCTTC.

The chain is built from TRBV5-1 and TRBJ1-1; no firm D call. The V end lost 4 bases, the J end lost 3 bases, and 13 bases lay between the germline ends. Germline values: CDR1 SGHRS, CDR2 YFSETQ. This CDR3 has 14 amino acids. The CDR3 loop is CASSLNVGYTEAFF. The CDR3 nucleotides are TGCGCCAGCAGCCTCAACGTTGGGTACACTGAAGCTTTCTTT.

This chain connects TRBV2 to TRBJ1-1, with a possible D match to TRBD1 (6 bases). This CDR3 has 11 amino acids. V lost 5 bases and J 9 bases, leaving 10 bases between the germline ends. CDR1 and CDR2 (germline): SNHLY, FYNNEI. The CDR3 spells CASSYGTQAFF. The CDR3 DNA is TGTGCCAGCAGTTACGGGACACAAGCTTTCTTT.

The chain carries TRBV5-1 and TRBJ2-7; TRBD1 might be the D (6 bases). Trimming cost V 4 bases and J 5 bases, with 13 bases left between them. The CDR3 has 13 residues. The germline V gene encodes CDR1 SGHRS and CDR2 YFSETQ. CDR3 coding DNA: TGCGCCAGCAGCAAGGACAGAGAGAACGAGCAGTACTTC. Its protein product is CASSKDRENEQYF.

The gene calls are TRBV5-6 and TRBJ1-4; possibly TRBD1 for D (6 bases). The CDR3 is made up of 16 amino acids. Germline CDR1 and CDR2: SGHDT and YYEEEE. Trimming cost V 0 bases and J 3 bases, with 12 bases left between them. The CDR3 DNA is TGTGCCAGCAGCTTGGGCGGGGGGCGGCCTAATGAAAAACTGTTTTTT. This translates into CASSLGGGRPNEKLFF.

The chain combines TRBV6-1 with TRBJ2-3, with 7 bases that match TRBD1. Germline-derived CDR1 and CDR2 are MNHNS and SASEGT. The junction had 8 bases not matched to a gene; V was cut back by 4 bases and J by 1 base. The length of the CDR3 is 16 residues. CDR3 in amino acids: CASSGKQGYRTDTQYF. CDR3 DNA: TGTGCCAGCAGTGGGAAACAGGGGTATCGCACAGATACGCAGTATTTT.

CDR3 region: CASSLIGLAGETYEQYF. CDR3 nucleotide sequence: TGTGCCAGCAGCTTAATAGGGCTAGCGGGGGAAACCTACGAGCAGTACTTC. The J gene is TRBJ2-7, the V gene TRBV7-2; 10 positions match TRBD2. The germline V gene has CDR1 SGHTA and CDR2 FQGNSA. The V and J ends lost 2 bases and 2 bases, in that order; junction bases with no gene match: 9. CDR3 length: 17 residues.

The CDR3 is CAWMGPQRLTYEQYF. The CDR3 DNA sequence: TGTGCCTGGATGGGCCCCCAGAGGCTGACCTACGAGCAGTACTTC. This chain uses TRBV30 with TRBJ2-7; D not certain. V was cut by 4 bases and J by 2 bases, with 18 bases left in between. Looked up from germline, CDR1 is GTSNPN and CDR2 is SVGIG (reference sequence). The CDR3 contains 15 residues.

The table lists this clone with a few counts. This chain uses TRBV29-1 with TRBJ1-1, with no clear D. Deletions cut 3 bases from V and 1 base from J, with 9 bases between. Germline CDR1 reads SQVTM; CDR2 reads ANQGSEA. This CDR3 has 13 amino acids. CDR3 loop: CSVEVGRNTEAFF. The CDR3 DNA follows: TGCAGCGTTGAGGTGGGCAGGAACACTGAAGCTTTCTTT.

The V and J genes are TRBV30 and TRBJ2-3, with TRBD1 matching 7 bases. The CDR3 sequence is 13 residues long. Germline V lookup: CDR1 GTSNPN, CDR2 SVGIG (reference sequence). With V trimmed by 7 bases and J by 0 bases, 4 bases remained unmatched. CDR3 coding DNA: TGTGCCTTGGACAGGCCTAGCACAGATACGCAGTATTTT. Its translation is CALDRPSTDTQYF.

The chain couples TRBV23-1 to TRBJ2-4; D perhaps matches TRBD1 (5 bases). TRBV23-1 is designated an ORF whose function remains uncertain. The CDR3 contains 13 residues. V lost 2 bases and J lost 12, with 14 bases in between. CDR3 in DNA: TGCGCCAGCAGTCAAACCTCAGGGATGGCTCAGTACTTC. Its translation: CASSQTSGMAQYF.

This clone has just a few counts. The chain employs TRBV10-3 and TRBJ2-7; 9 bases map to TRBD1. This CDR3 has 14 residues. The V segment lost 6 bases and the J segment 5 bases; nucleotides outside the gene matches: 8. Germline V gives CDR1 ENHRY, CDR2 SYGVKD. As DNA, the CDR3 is TGTGCCATCAGCGGACAGGGGCGTCCCAACGAGCAGTACTTC. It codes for CAISGQGRPNEQYF.

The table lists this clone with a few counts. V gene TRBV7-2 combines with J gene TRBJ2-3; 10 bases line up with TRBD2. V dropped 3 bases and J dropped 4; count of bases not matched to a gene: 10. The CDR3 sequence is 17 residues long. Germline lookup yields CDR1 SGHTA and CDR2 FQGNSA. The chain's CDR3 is CASSLTPQRGGADTQYF. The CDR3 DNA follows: TGTGCCAGCAGCTTGACCCCGCAGCGGGGGGGAGCAGATACGCAGTATTTT.

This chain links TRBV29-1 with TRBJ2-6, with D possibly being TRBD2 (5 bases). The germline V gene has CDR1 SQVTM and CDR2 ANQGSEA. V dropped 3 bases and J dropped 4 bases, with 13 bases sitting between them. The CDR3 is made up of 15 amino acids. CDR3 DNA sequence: TGCAGCGTTGATGGGAGAGATAACGGGGCCAACGTCCTGACTTTC. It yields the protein CSVDGRDNGANVLTF.